This TCR beta chain was identified in a study of cytomegalovirus exposure and HLA in healthy donors. Broader study findings: There were over 150 TCR beta chains listed as cytomegalovirus-associated. Reported findings show TCR beta sequences accurately forecast HLA-A and HLA-B alleles in most subjects. For presence/absence analyses, sequencing depth was assumed to be roughly uniform across donors. The productive fraction for most TCR beta V segments was about 87% or about 30% in an earlier analysis.

With 60 Vbeta and 13 Jbeta primers, the PCR was carried out. Assay: immunoSEQ multiplex PCR; the TCRdb copy retains only in-frame clones and omits some. The sample includes about 180,000 clones, around 80% of them seen just once. CDR3 length equals 13 residues. With V trimmed by 4 bases and J by 8 bases, 5 bases remained unmatched. Germline CDR1 reads PRHDT; CDR2 reads FYEKMQ (reference sequence). Remarks on this clone: Its antigen is not identified.

This receptor was taken from a man younger than 30 in good health and CMV-seronegative. Sequencing was performed on PBMCs. V usage is TRBV13 and J usage is TRBJ1-2, with 9 bases that match TRBD1. CDR3 nucleotides: TGTGCCAGCAGCTCCGGACAGGGGAGGGGCTACACCTTC. The encoded protein is CASSSGQGRGYTF.